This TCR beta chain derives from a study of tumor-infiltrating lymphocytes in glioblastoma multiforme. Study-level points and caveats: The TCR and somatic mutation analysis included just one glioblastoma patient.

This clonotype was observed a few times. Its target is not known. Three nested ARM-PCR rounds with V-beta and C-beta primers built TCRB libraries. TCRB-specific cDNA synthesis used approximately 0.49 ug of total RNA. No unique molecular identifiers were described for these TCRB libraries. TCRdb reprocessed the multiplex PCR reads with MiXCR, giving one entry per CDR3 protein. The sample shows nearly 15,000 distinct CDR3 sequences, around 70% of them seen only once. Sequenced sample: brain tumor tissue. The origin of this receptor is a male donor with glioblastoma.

The CDR3 here is CASSLVGFQPQHF. CDR3 DNA: TGTGCCAGCAGTTTAGTGGGTTTTCAGCCCCAGCATTTT. The genes are TRBV6-1 and TRBJ1-5; D not resolved. This CDR3 has 13 residues. Germline values: CDR1 MNHNS, CDR2 SASEGT. V was cut by 5 bases and J by 6 bases, with 11 bases left in between.